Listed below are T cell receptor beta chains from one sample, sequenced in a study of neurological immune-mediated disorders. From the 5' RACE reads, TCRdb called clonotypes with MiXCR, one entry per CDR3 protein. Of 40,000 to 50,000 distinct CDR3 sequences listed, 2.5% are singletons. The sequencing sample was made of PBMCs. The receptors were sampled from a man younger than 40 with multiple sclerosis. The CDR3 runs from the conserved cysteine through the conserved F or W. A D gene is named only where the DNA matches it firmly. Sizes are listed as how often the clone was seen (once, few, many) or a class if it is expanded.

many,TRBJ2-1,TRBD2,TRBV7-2,CASSLESGTINEQFF,TGTGCCAGCAGCTTAGAATCGGGGACTATTAATGAGCAGTTCTTC
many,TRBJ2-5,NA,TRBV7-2,CASSFSRQETQYF,TGTGCCAGCAGCTTCAGCAGGCAAGAGACCCAGTACTTC
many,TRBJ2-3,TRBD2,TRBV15,CATREDTDTQYF,TGTGCCACCCGGGAGGACACAGATACGCAGTATTTT
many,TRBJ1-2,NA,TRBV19,CASSVSATYGYTF,TGTGCCAGTAGTGTTTCAGCAACATATGGCTACACCTTC
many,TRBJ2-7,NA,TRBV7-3,CASSLTGVEEQYF,TGTGCCAGCAGCTTAACGGGGGTGGAAGAGCAGTACTTC
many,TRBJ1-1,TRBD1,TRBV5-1,CASSIQQGAAFF,TGCGCCAGCAGCATACAACAGGGGGCGGCTTTCTTT
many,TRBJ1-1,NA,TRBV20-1,CSATDGSLNTEAFF,TGCAGTGCCACAGACGGGAGCTTGAACACTGAAGCTTTCTTT
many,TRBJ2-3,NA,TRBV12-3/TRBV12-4,CASSLAALTDTQYF,TGTGCCAGCAGTTTAGCTGCGTTGACAGATACGCAGTATTTT
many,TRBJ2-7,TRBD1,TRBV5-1,CASSLNRGQYEQYF,TGCGCCAGCAGCTTGAACAGGGGGCAGTACGAGCAGTACTTC
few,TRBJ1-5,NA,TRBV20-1,CSVRPLDSNQPQHF,TGCAGTGTTCGTCCGTTGGACAGCAATCAGCCCCAGCATTTT
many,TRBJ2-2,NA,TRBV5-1,CASSFGPAGGELFF,TGCGCCAGCAGCTTTGGGCCCGCGGGCGGGGAGCTGTTTTTT
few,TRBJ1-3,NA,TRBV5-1,CASSSGGTAGKNIYF,TGCGCCAGCAGCTCCGGAGGGACGGCCGGAAAAAACATATATTTT
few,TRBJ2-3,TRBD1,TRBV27,CASSPGQGEYTDTQYF,TGTGCCAGCAGTCCAGGACAGGGGGAATACACAGATACGCAGTATTTT
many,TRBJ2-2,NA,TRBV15,CATSRVPSGELFF,TGTGCCACCAGCAGAGTCCCCTCCGGGGAGCTGTTTTTT
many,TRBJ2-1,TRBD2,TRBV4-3,CASSQDPLAGGEQFF,TGCGCCAGCAGCCAAGATCCTCTAGCGGGAGGGGAGCAGTTCTTC